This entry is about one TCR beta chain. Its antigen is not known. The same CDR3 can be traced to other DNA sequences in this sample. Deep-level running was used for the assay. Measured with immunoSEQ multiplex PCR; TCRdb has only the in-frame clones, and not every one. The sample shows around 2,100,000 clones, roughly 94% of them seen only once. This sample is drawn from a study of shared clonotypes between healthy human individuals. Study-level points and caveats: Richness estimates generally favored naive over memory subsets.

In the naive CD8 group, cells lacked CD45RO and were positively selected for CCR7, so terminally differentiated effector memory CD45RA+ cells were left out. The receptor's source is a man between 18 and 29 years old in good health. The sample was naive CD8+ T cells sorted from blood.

The CDR3 region is CASSLRRQETQYF. CDR3 nucleotides: TGTGCCAGCAGCTTACGCAGACAAGAGACCCAGTACTTC. J is TRBJ2-5 and V is TRBV11-2; no definite D call. Trimming cost V 2 bases and J 2 bases, with 6 bases left between them. The CDR3 contains 13 residues. The germline CDR1 and CDR2 sequences are SGHAT and FQNNGV.